Reported below is one T cell receptor (beta chain). Germline CDR1 SGHNT, CDR2 YENEEA. The CDR3 is 12 residues long. The V end was cut by 6 bases, the J end by 6 bases, with 9 bases between. The data were obtained in a study of blood T cell repertoires in COVID-19. Study context: There were acute and convalescent COVID-19 samples, and they came from the United States, Italy and Spain. Sample material is recorded as cDNA or gDNA derived from T cells, B-cell-depleted T cells, or PBMCs.

The authors' processing: Counts of nucleated cells, estimated from reference gene primer amplification, were obtained. Libraries were prepared by immunoSEQ multiplex PCR; TCRdb keeps only in-frame clonotypes and omits some of them. From that table come the V and J calls and clone size; the DNA was used to work out D and trimming. The top ten hold roughly 30% of the sample, which has around 86,000 clones, about 83% seen once. This receptor was obtained from a woman of 80 years or more with acute or convalescent COVID-19. Sequenced material: peripheral blood. The rearrangement links TRBV11-3 to TRBJ2-1, with D uncertain. The CDR3: CASSLEPNEQFF. The CDR3 coding sequence is TGTGCCAGCAGTCTAGAGCCCAATGAGCAGTTCTTC.